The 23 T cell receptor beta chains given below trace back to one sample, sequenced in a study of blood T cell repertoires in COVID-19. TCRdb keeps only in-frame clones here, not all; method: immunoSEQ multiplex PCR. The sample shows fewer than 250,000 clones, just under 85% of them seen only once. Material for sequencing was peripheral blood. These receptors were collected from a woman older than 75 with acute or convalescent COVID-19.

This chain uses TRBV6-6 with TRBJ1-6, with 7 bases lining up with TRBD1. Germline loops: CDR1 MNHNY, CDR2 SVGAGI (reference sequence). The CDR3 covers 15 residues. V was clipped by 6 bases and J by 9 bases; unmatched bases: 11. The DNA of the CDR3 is TGTGCCAGCAGGAAGTCAGGGGGGAATAGTTCACCCCTCCACTTT. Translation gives CASRKSGGNSSPLHF.

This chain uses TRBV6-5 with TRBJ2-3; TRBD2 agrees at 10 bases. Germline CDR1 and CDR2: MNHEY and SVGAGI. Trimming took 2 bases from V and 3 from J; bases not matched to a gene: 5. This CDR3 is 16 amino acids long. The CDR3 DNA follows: TGTGCCAGCAGTTACCAGCGGGAGGGCCGTACAGATACGCAGTATTTT. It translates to CASSYQREGRTDTQYF.

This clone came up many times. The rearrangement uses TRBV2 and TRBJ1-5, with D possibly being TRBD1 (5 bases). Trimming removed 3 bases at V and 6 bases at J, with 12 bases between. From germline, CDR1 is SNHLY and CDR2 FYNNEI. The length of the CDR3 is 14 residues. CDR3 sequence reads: CASSDRVLAQPQHF. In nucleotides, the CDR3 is TGTGCCAGCAGTGACAGGGTGCTGGCTCAGCCCCAGCATTTT.

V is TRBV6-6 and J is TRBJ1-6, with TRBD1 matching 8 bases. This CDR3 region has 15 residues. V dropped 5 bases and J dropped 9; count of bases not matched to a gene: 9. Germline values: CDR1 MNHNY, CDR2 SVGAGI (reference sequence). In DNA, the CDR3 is TGTGCCAGCAGTCCGAGGGGACAGGACGGTTCACCCCTCCACTTT. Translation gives CASSPRGQDGSPLHF.

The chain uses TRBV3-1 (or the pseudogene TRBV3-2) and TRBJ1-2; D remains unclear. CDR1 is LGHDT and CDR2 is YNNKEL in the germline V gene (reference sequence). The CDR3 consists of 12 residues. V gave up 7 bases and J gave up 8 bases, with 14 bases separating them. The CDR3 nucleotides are TGTGCCAGCATCCGGGAGGAGTTGGGCTACACCTTC. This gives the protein CASIREELGYTF.

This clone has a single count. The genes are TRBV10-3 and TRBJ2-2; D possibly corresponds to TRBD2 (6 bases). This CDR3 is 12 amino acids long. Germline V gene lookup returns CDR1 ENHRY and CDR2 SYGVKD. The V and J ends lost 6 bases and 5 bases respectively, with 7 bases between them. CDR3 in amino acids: CAISGGTGELFF. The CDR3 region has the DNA TGTGCCATCAGCGGAGGGACCGGGGAGCTGTTTTTT.

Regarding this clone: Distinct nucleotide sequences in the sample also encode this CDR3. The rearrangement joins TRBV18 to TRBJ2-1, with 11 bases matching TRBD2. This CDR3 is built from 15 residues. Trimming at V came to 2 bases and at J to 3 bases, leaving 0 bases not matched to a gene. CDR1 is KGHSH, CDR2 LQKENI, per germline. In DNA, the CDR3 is TGTGCCAGCTCACCAGGGACTAGCGGCTACAATGAGCAGTTCTTC. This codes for CASSPGTSGYNEQFF.

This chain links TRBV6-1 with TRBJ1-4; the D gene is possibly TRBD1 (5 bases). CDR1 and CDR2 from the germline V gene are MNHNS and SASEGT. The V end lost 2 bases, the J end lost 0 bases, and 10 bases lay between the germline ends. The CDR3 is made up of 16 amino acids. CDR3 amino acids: CASSETIGATNEKLFF. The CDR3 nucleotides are TGTGCCAGCAGTGAAACTATAGGGGCAACTAATGAAAAACTGTTTTTT.

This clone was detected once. This CDR3 is CASRALNEKLFF. CDR3 nucleotide sequence: TGTGCCAGCAGGGCTCTTAATGAAAAACTGTTTTTT. This rearrangement joins TRBV28 to TRBJ1-4, with unresolved D. Trimming shortened V by 6 bases and J by 4 bases, and 6 bases separated the two germline ends. The germline V gene has CDR1 MDHEN and CDR2 SYDVKM. There are 12 residues in the CDR3.

CDR3 DNA sequence: TGTGCCAGCAGGGGACAGAACACTGAAGCTTTCTTT. Protein product: CASRGQNTEAFF. The rearrangement uses TRBV28 and TRBJ1-1; TRBD1 might be the D (6 bases). The CDR3 contains 12 residues. CDR1 MDHEN and CDR2 SYDVKM come from the germline V gene. V was cut by 6 bases and J by 1 base, with 6 bases left in between.

The chain's CDR3 is CASSLPPLDSYNSPLHF. CDR3 bases: TGTGCCAGCAGTCTTCCCCCCCTGGACAGCTATAATTCACCCCTCCACTTT. The V gene is TRBV6-6, the J gene TRBJ1-6, with D maybe TRBD1 (6 bases). V was trimmed by 5 bases and J by 3 bases, leaving 17 bases between them. Germline V lookup: CDR1 MNHNY, CDR2 SVGAGI (reference sequence). This CDR3 is built from 17 residues.

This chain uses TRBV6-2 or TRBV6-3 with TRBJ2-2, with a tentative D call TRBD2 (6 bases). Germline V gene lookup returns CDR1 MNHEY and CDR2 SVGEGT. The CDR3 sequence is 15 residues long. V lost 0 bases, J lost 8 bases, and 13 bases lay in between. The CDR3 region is CASSYSGLLEGELFF. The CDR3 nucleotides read TGTGCCAGCAGTTACTCTGGACTACTTGAGGGGGAGCTGTTTTTT.

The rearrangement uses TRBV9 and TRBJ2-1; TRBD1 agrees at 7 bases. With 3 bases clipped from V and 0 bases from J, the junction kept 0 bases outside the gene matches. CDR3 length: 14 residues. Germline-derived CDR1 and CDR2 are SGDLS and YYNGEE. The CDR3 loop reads CASSGTGSYNEQFF. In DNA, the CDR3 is TGTGCCAGCAGCGGGACAGGCTCCTACAATGAGCAGTTCTTC.

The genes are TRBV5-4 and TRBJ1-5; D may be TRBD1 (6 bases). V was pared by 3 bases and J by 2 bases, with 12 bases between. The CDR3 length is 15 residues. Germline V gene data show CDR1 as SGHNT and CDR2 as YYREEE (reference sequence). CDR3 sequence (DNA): TGTGCCAGCAGCTCTCAGGGGAGTGGCAATCAGCCCCAGCATTTT. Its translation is CASSSQGSGNQPQHF.

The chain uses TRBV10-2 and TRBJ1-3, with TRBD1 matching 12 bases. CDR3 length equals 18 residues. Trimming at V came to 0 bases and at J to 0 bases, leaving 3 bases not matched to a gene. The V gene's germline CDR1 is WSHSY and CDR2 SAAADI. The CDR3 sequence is CASSESGQGAASGNTIYF. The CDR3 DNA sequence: TGCGCCAGCAGTGAGTCGGGACAGGGGGCGGCCTCTGGAAACACCATATATTTT.

The CDR3 loop reads CASSRDTNIQYF. In DNA form, the CDR3 reads TGTGCCAGTAGCAGGGACACAAACATTCAGTACTTC. The chain employs TRBV19 and TRBJ2-4; tentatively, D is TRBD1 (6 bases). Per germline, CDR1 LNHDA and CDR2 SQIVND (reference sequence). The CDR3 sequence is 12 residues long. Trimming left V 6 bases short and J 6 bases short, with 9 bases between. Looking up the rest from reference TRBV19 and TRBJ2-4 gives the full variable domain: DGGITQSPKYLFRKEGQNVTLSCEQNLNHDAMYWYRQDPGQGLRLIYYSQIVNDFQKGDIAEGYSVSREKKESFPLTVTSAQKNPTAFYLCASSRDTNIQYFGAGTRLSVL.

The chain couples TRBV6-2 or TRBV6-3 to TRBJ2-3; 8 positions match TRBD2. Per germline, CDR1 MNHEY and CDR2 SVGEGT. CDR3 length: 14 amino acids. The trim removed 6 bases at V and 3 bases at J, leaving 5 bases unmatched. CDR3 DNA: TGTGCCAGCAGCGGACTAGCCCTTACAGATACGCAGTATTTT. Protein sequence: CASSGLALTDTQYF.

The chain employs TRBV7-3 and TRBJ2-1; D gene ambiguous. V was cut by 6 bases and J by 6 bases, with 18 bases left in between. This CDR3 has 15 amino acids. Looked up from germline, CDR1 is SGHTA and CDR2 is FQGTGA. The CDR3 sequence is CASSPTMTSSNEQFF. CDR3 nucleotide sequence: TGTGCCAGCAGTCCCACAATGACATCTTCCAATGAGCAGTTCTTC.

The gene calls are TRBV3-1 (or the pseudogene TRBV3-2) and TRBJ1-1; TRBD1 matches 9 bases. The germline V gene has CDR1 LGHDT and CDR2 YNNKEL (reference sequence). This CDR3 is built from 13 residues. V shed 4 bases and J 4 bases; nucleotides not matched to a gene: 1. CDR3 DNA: TGTGCCAGCAGCCTGACAGGGGGCACTGAAGCTTTCTTT. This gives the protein CASSLTGGTEAFF.

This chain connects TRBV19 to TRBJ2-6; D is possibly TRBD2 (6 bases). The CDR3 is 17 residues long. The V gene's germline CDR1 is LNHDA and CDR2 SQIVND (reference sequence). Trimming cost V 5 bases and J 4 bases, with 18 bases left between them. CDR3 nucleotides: TGTGCCAGTAGTCCCTGGGACTCCGGGCGAGGGGCCAACGTCCTGACTTTC. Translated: CASSPWDSGRGANVLTF.

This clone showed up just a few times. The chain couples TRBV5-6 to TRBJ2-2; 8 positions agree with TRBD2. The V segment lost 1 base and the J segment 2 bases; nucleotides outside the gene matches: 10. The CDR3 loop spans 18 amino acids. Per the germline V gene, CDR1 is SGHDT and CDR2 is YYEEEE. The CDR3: CASSLWLAGSSNTGELFF. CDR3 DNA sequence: TGTGCCAGCAGCTTGTGGCTAGCGGGTTCGTCCAACACCGGGGAGCTGTTTTTT.

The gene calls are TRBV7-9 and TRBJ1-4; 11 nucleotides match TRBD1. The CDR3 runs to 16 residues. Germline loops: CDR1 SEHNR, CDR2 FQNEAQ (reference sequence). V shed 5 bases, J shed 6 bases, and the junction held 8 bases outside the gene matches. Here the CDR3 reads CASSHHQGQGDEKLFF. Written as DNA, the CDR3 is TGTGCCAGCAGCCACCACCAGGGACAGGGGGATGAAAAACTGTTTTTT.

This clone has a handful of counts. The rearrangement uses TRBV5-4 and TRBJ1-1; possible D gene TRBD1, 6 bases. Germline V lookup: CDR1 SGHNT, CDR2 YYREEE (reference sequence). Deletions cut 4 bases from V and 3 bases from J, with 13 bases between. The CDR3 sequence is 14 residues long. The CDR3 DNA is TGTGCCAGCAGCCAACAGGGAAGAGACACTGAAGCTTTCTTT. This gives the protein CASSQQGRDTEAFF.